The rows below give T cell receptor beta chains drawn from one sample of a study of T cells in tumors after PD-1 blockade. The protocol was immunoSEQ multiplex PCR, while the TCRdb copy is restricted to in-frame clones and leaves out a portion. The sample has about 16,000 clones; around 80% are singletons. The sample was PBMCs, taken after anti-PD-1 treatment. These receptors all come from a human donor with basal cell carcinoma. Each CDR3 is given with its conserved first and last residue. D genes are given only for firm matches. Not every row has a clone size; where given, it reads once, few, many or a size class.

j_call v_call clone_size d_call cdr3_aa cdr3_nt
TRBJ2-7 TRBV7-9 . TRBD1 CASSLVPGTGSYEQYF TGTGCCAGCAGCTTAGTTCCGGGGACAGGCTCCTACGAGCAGTACTTC
TRBJ2-1 TRBV7-2 once . CASSFSLNNEQFF TGTGCCAGCAGCTTTAGTCTGAACAATGAGCAGTTCTTC
TRBJ2-6 TRBV7-6 once . CASSPGISGVLTF TGTGCCAGCAGCCCAGGTATCTCGGGCGTCCTGACTTTC
TRBJ1-1 TRBV28 . TRBD1 CASSLRAGGSTEAFF TGTGCCAGCAGTTTAAGGGCAGGGGGGAGCACTGAAGCTTTCTTT
TRBJ2-2 TRBV4-2 . . CASSPSGAHTGELFF TGTGCCAGCAGCCCGTCTGGGGCCCACACCGGGGAGCTGTTTTTT
TRBJ1-2 TRBV19 . . CASSMGRAIGGYTF TGTGCCAGTAGTATGGGGAGGGCGATCGGAGGCTACACCTTC
TRBJ1-2 TRBV19 . . CATEKTADAGGYTF TGTGCCACCGAAAAGACGGCGGATGCGGGCGGCTACACCTTC
TRBJ2-7 TRBV2 . . CASSEGLFPYEQYF TGTGCCAGCAGTGAAGGTCTATTCCCTTACGAGCAGTACTTC
TRBJ2-3 TRBV6-5 . . CASRILGPRDTQYF TGTGCCAGCAGGATACTAGGGCCTCGCGATACGCAGTATTTT
TRBJ2-7 TRBV5-1 medium-sized . CASRTDSGFEGQYF TGCGCCAGCAGAACAGACTCAGGGTTTGAGGGGCAGTACTTC
TRBJ2-1 TRBV5-1 . TRBD1 CASSLGTGYNEQFF TGCGCCAGCAGCTTAGGGACAGGGTACAATGAGCAGTTCTTC
TRBJ2-1 TRBV4-3 . TRBD1 CASSRTRDRLYNEQFF TGCGCCAGCAGCCGGACACGGGACAGATTATACAATGAGCAGTTCTTC
TRBJ1-6 TRBV5-6 . . CASSPRGHNSPLHF TGTGCCAGCAGCCCCCGGGGGCATAATTCACCCCTCCACTTT
TRBJ1-1 TRBV12-5 . . CASGLVPGPASGTEAFF TGTGCTAGTGGTTTGGTTCCCGGCCCGGCAAGTGGCACTGAAGCTTTCTTT
TRBJ2-3 TRBV3-1/TRBV3-2 . . CASSPLSGSPVQYF TGTGCCAGCAGCCCCCTCTCGGGATCCCCGGTTCAGTATTTT
TRBJ2-5 TRBV20-1 . . CSARLETQYF TGCAGTGCTAGACTGGAGACCCAGTACTTC
TRBJ1-5 TRBV19 . TRBD1 CASSIRTGDQPQHF TGTGCCAGTAGTATTAGGACAGGGGATCAGCCCCAGCATTTT
TRBJ2-1 TRBV28 . TRBD1 CASSLGTGPGSSYNEQFF TGTGCCAGCAGTTTAGGGACAGGGCCGGGATCCTCGTACAATGAGCAGTTCTTC
TRBJ1-2 TRBV27 . . CASSHQLQGGYGYTF TGTGCCAGCAGTCACCAATTACAGGGTGGCTATGGCTACACCTTC
TRBJ1-1 TRBV5-1 few . CASAVQGNTEAFF TGCGCCAGCGCAGTACAGGGGAACACTGAAGCTTTCTTT
TRBJ2-1 TRBV7-3 . TRBD2 CASSLTAGGPHEQFF TGTGCCAGCAGCCTAACAGCGGGAGGGCCCCATGAGCAGTTCTTC
TRBJ2-1 TRBV19 . TRBD2 CASSVVAGDSYNEQFF TGTGCCAGTAGTGTGGTAGCGGGAGACTCCTACAATGAGCAGTTCTTC
TRBJ1-2 TRBV9 . TRBD1 CASSAHTGDYGYTF TGTGCCAGCAGCGCCCATACAGGGGACTATGGCTACACCTTC
TRBJ1-2 TRBV18 . . CASSPRTGTPYGYTF TGTGCCAGCTCACCTAGAACCGGGACCCCGTATGGCTACACCTTC
TRBJ2-5 TRBV27 . . CASSLSPPRAGGLETQYF TGTGCCAGCAGTTTATCTCCTCCCAGGGCAGGAGGGTTGGAGACCCAGTACTTC
TRBJ1-4 TRBV7-2 . TRBD1 CASSTRATGGGEKLFF TGTGCCAGCAGCACCCGGGCGACAGGGGGCGGTGAAAAACTGTTTTTT
TRBJ2-3 TRBV4-1 . TRBD2 CASSQRLTASGGASTDTQYF TGCGCCAGCAGCCAACGCCTAACGGCTAGCGGGGGTGCTAGCACAGATACGCAGTATTTT
TRBJ2-3 TRBV7-5 . . CVRSYKGLAGAKSTDTQYF TGTGTCAGAAGCTACAAGGGACTAGCGGGGGCCAAGAGCACAGATACGCAGTATTTT
TRBJ2-1 TRBV4-2 . . CASSQDDNEQFF TGTGCCAGCAGCCAAGATGACAATGAGCAGTTCTTC
TRBJ1-3 TRBV6-2/TRBV6-3 . . CASSLFSGNTIYF TGTGCCAGCAGTTTATTCTCTGGAAACACCATATATTTT
TRBJ2-3 TRBV6-5 . . CASSPSDTQYF TGTGCCAGCAGTCCCTCGGATACGCAGTATTTT